Below, 16 T cell receptor beta chains from the same sample are listed, as sequenced in a study of long-term antiretroviral therapy in people with HIV. They ran version v3.0 of the immunoSEQ assay at survey level. This table comes from immunoSEQ multiplex PCR, and its TCRdb copy is limited to in-frame clones, with some not included. Of roughly 40,000 clones in the sample, less than 90% were seen once. Source: unsorted PBMCs, taken 1.2 years after starting antiretroviral therapy. All receptors derive from a woman aged 50 to 60 with HIV.

The rearrangement uses TRBV7-8 and TRBJ1-1, with D possibly matching TRBD1 (5 bases). CDR3 length: 16 amino acids. Trimming took 0 bases from V and 1 from J, leaving 12 bases between them. Germline V CDR1 and CDR2: SGHVS, FQNEAQ. CDR3: CASSLARQKRNTEAFF. CDR3 bases: TGTGCCAGCAGCTTAGCCCGACAGAAGAGGAACACTGAAGCTTTCTTT.

This clone was picked up a small number of times. V gene TRBV2 combines with J gene TRBJ1-2, with 7 bases aligning to TRBD1. Trimming at V came to 8 bases and at J to 7 bases, leaving 7 bases not matched to a gene. CDR3 length equals 12 residues. Germline V CDR1 and CDR2: SNHLY, FYNNEI. The CDR3 is CASSTGVGGYTF. CDR3 DNA: TGTGCCAGCTCCACAGGGGTTGGTGGCTACACCTTC.

The sample holds one count of this clone. The chain combines TRBV9 with TRBJ2-5, with D unresolved. CDR1 is SGDLS and CDR2 is YYNGEE in the germline V gene. Trimming took off 0 bases at V and 1 base at J, with 7 bases between the two ends. The CDR3 is 14 residues long. DNA for the CDR3: TGTGCCAGCAGCGTAGGGGTGGTCCAAGAGACCCAGTACTTC. Encoded protein: CASSVGVVQETQYF.

The chain joins TRBV15 to TRBJ1-4, with D unclear. The V end was cut by 5 bases, the J end by 4 bases, with 8 bases between. CDR1 is LNHNV and CDR2 is YYDKDF in the germline V gene (reference sequence). The CDR3 contains 13 residues. CDR3: CATSGPVNEKLFF. As DNA, the CDR3 is TGTGCCACCAGCGGACCTGTTAATGAAAAACTGTTTTTT.

The chain has TRBV7-3 and TRBJ1-3; D may be TRBD1 (6 bases). There are 14 residues in the CDR3. Germline V gene sequence: CDR1 SGHTA, CDR2 FQGTGA. Trimming left V 4 bases short and J 4 bases short, with 11 bases between. CDR3 DNA sequence: TGTGCCAGCAGCTCGACAGGCTCGGGAAACACCATATATTTT. This gives the protein CASSSTGSGNTIYF.

The sample holds a few counts of this clone. The V gene is TRBV7-3, the J gene TRBJ2-7; D uncertain. Germline V CDR1 and CDR2: SGHTA, FQGTGA. Trimming removed 3 bases from V and 7 bases from J, with 10 bases in between. The CDR3 contains 12 residues. CDR3 loop: CASSFLREEQYF. The CDR3 DNA is TGTGCCAGCAGCTTTCTTCGAGAAGAGCAGTACTTC.

The chain recombines TRBV2 with TRBJ2-1; tentatively, D is TRBD1 (5 bases). CDR3 size: 11 residues. The germline V gene encodes CDR1 SNHLY and CDR2 FYNNEI. Trimming left V 5 bases short and J 10 bases short, with 9 bases between. CDR3: CASSLGQEQFF. CDR3 coding DNA: TGTGCCAGCAGTCTCGGACAAGAGCAGTTCTTC.

The V and J genes are TRBV2 and TRBJ2-1, with D perhaps matching TRBD1 (6 bases). Germline loops: CDR1 SNHLY, CDR2 FYNNEI. V gave up 10 bases and J gave up 2 bases, with 15 bases separating them. This CDR3 region has 14 residues. The DNA of the CDR3 is TGTGCCACAAGCCGGGACACCGCCTACAATGAGCAGTTCTTC. It encodes CATSRDTAYNEQFF. Full variable domain (missing parts from reference TRBV2 and TRBJ2-1): EPEVTQTPSHQVTQMGQEVILRCVPISNHLYFYWYRQILGQKVEFLVSFYNNEISEKSEIFDDQFSVERPDGSNFTLKIRSTKLEDSAMYFCATSRDTAYNEQFFGPGTRLTVL.

This clone was seen more than once but under ten times. The rearrangement uses TRBV18 and TRBJ1-6; 7 positions agree with TRBD1. Germline V gene data show CDR1 as KGHSH and CDR2 as LQKENI. The CDR3 is 16 residues long. V lost 2 bases, J lost 8 bases, and 9 bases stayed unmatched. CDR3 sequence reads: CASSPSTGPGDSPLHF. DNA for the CDR3: TGTGCCAGCTCACCATCGACAGGGCCAGGGGATTCACCCCTCCACTTT. Full variable domain (rest looked up from reference TRBV18 and TRBJ1-6): NAGVMQNPRHLVRRRGQEARLRCSPMKGHSHVYWYRQLPEEGLKFMVYLQKENIIDESGMPKERFSAEFPKEGPSILRIQQVVRGDSAAYFCASSPSTGPGDSPLHFGNGTRLTVT.

The chain has TRBV9 and TRBJ2-2, with no clear D. This CDR3 contains 13 residues. Between the trimmed V and J ends, which lost 1 base and 3 bases, there was a span of 4 bases. The germline V gene has CDR1 SGDLS and CDR2 YYNGEE. The CDR3 sequence is CASSVSYTGELFF. The DNA for the CDR3 is TGTGCCAGCAGCGTATCTTACACCGGGGAGCTGTTTTTT.

This clone was detected only once. The J gene is TRBJ2-5, the V gene TRBV6-5; D call uncertain. The better agreement between TRBJ2-7 and the DNA end casts doubt on the J call. CDR3 length: 12 amino acids. CDR1 and CDR2 from the germline V gene are MNHEY and SVGAGI. The CDR3 sequence is CASSPDGYEQYF. The CDR3 DNA is TGTGCCAGCAGTCCCGACGGCTACGAGCAGTACTTC.

This sequence joins TRBV5-5 and TRBJ2-2, with a tentative D call TRBD1 (6 bases). CDR1 is SGHKS, CDR2 YYEKEE, per germline (reference sequence). The CDR3 spans 15 residues. V lost 4 bases to trimming and J lost 0 bases, with 10 bases between them. The CDR3 here is CASSPRGTNTGELFF. The DNA of the CDR3 is TGTGCCAGCAGCCCCAGGGGTACGAACACCGGGGAGCTGTTTTTT.

The CDR3 is CAIRGTGGGSPLHF. The CDR3 coding sequence is TGTGCCATCAGGGGGACAGGGGGCGGTTCACCCCTCCACTTT. The V and J genes are TRBV10-3 and TRBJ1-6; 12 bases line up with TRBD1. Looked up from germline, CDR1 is ENHRY and CDR2 is SYGVKD. The CDR3 covers 14 residues. V was clipped by 6 bases and J by 9 bases; unmatched bases: 3.

The chain carries TRBV11-2 and TRBJ1-1; TRBD1 matches 7 bases. Trimming cost V 4 bases and J 11 bases; bases outside gene matches: 7. CDR3 size: 12 residues. The V gene's germline CDR1 is SGHAT and CDR2 FQNNGV. CDR3: CASSSVRGIAFF. In DNA, the CDR3 is TGTGCCAGCAGCTCCGTCAGGGGGATTGCTTTCTTT.

The chain employs TRBV2 and TRBJ1-1; D may be TRBD1 (6 bases). The CDR3 runs 13 residues. CDR1 and CDR2 (germline): SNHLY, FYNNEI. Trimming took off 9 bases at V and 0 bases at J, with 11 bases between the two ends. The CDR3 DNA is TGTGCCAGTTATGGACAGTTGAACACTGAAGCTTTCTTT. This codes for CASYGQLNTEAFF.

This clone was picked up one time. This chain links TRBV5-1 with TRBJ2-5; either TRBD1 or TRBD2 may fit D (6 bases each). Trimming stripped 0 bases from V and 1 base from J, with 10 bases between. CDR1 SGHRS and CDR2 YFSETQ come from the germline V gene. The CDR3 extends over 15 amino acids. This chain's CDR3 is CASSLDWGAQETQYF. In DNA, the CDR3 is TGCGCCAGCAGCTTGGACTGGGGGGCCCAAGAGACCCAGTACTTC.